This entry is about one T cell receptor (beta chain). The data stem from a study of blood T cell repertoires in COVID-19. Study summary: Sites in the United States, Italy and Spain provided acute and convalescent COVID-19 samples. Sources were T cells, B-cell-depleted T cells, or PBMCs; the material itself was cDNA or gDNA.

The CDR3 totals 15 residues. Germline V gene sequence: CDR1 SGHTA, CDR2 FQGNSA. Unmatched junction bases numbered 3, after V lost 1 base and J lost 5 bases. In the original analysis: Reference gene primer amplification gave estimated nucleated cell counts. Measured with immunoSEQ multiplex PCR; TCRdb has only the in-frame clones, and not every one. The V and J calls and clone size come from that table; D and trimming were worked out from the DNA. The sample includes about 210,000 clones, around 88% of them seen just once. This chain links TRBV7-2 with TRBJ1-1, with TRBD1 identical over 11 bases. Material: peripheral blood. The sequence was collected from a young man with active or convalescent COVID-19. The CDR3 here is CASSLDRDRGTEAFF. The CDR3 DNA reads TGTGCCAGCAGCTTAGACCGGGACAGGGGGACTGAAGCTTTCTTT.